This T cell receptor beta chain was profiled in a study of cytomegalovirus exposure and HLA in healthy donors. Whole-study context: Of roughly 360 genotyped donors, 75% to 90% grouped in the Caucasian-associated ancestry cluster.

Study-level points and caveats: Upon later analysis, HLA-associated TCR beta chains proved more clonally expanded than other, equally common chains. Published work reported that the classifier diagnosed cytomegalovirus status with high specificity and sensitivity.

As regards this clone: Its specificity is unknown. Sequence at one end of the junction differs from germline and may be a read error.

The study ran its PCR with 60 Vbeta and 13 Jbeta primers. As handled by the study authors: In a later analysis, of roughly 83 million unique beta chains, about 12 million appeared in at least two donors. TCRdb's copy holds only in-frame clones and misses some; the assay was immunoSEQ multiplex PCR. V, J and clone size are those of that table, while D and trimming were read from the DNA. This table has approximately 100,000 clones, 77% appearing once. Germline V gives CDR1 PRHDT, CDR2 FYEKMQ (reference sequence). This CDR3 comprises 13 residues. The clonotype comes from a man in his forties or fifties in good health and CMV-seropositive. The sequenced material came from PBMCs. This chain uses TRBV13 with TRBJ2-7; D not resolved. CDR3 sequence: CASSLGNSNEQYF. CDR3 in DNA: TGTGCCAGCAGCTTAGGAAACTCCAACGAGCAGTACTTC.